Below are 15 T cell receptor beta chains sequenced from a single sample in a study of blood T cell repertoires in COVID-19. Only in-frame clones appear in the TCRdb table, and some are missing; sequencing was by immunoSEQ multiplex PCR. Of approximately 500,000 clones listed, approximately 88% were seen once; the top ten hold roughly 7.3%. The sequencing input was peripheral blood. Source of these receptors: a woman in her fifties or sixties with COVID-19, enrolled during active disease.

The chain is built from TRBV10-1 and TRBJ1-3, with a tentative D call TRBD1 (5 bases). Germline loops: CDR1 WNHNN, CDR2 SYGVQD (reference sequence). Between the trimmed V and J ends, which lost 2 bases and 0 bases, there was a span of 8 bases. CDR3 length: 15 amino acids. The CDR3 reads CASSERGDSGNTIYF. CDR3 coding DNA: TGCGCCAGCAGTGAGAGGGGTGACTCTGGAAACACCATATATTTT.

In its sample, this clone was seen a few times. J is TRBJ2-5 and V is TRBV19; D perhaps matches TRBD2 (5 bases). Germline V gene sequence: CDR1 LNHDA, CDR2 SQIVND (reference sequence). The CDR3 length is 11 residues. Trimming removed 10 bases at V and 5 bases at J, with 11 bases between. The CDR3 reads CATRTGETQYF. The DNA of the CDR3 is TGTGCCACCCGGACTGGGGAGACCCAGTACTTC.

This chain links TRBV2 with TRBJ2-5; TRBD1 agrees at 8 bases. V lost 2 bases, J lost 5 bases, and 10 bases stayed unmatched. Germline V CDR1 and CDR2: SNHLY, FYNNEI. The CDR3 contains 16 residues. The CDR3 coding sequence is TGTGCCAGCAGTGAATTGACAGGGGCCGAGGGTGAGACCCAGTACTTC. This sequence encodes CASSELTGAEGETQYF.

Worth noting for this clone: Other nucleotide sequences in the sample specify the same CDR3. The chain links TRBV18 to TRBJ1-1; tentatively, D is TRBD1 (6 bases). In germline, CDR1 is KGHSH, CDR2 LQKENI. Trimming pared 3 bases from V and 3 bases from J, leaving 8 bases between. The CDR3 is 13 amino acids. This CDR3 is CASSPRGDTEAFF. For the CDR3, the DNA is TGTGCCAGCTCACCCAGGGGAGACACTGAAGCTTTCTTT.

This chain connects TRBV19 to TRBJ2-4, with D possibly matching TRBD1 (5 bases). The CDR3 has 14 amino acids. Trimming shortened V by 5 bases and J by 3 bases, and 11 bases separated the two germline ends. CDR1 is LNHDA and CDR2 is SQIVND in the germline V gene (reference sequence). The CDR3 DNA follows: TGTGCCAGTAGTTTTCAGGGAAGCAAAAACATTCAGTACTTC. Translation gives CASSFQGSKNIQYF.

A word on this clone: Other nucleotide sequences from this sample produce the same CDR3. This CDR3 reads CASSIGVNTEAFF. The CDR3 nucleotides read TGTGCCAGTAGTATCGGAGTGAACACTGAAGCTTTCTTT. The chain is built from TRBV19 and TRBJ1-1; D is ambiguous. V was trimmed by 3 bases and J by 0 bases, leaving 5 bases between them. The CDR3 consists of 13 residues. Germline CDR1 reads LNHDA; CDR2 reads SQIVND (reference sequence).

This clone was seen once. Other DNA sequences of this sample code for an identical CDR3. The chain combines TRBV29-1 with TRBJ1-1; D not resolved. CDR1 and CDR2 (germline): SQVTM, ANQGSEA. The CDR3 runs to 13 residues. V was cut by 5 bases and J by 1 base, with 11 bases left in between. This chain's CDR3 is CSVTTGGNTEAFF. For the CDR3, the DNA is TGCAGCGTTACAACGGGAGGGAACACTGAAGCTTTCTTT.

V and J are TRBV5-1 and TRBJ1-3; no firm D call. The germline V gene has CDR1 SGHRS and CDR2 YFSETQ. Trimming cost V 0 bases and J 4 bases, with 5 bases left between them. CDR3 size: 13 residues. The CDR3: CASSLAGGNTIYF. The CDR3 DNA follows: TGCGCCAGCAGCTTGGCAGGAGGAAACACCATATATTTT.

J is TRBJ2-7 and V is TRBV18, with TRBD1 as a possible D gene (5 bases). The germline gives CDR1 KGHSH, CDR2 LQKENI. The length of the CDR3 is 14 residues. With 2 bases removed from V and 1 base from J, the gap between germline ends came to 9 bases. For the CDR3, the DNA is TGTGCCAGCTCACCATGGGGCAGTTCCTACGAGCAGTACTTC. Translating it yields CASSPWGSSYEQYF. Together with reference TRBV18 and TRBJ2-7, the CDR3 gives the full variable domain: NAGVMQNPRHLVRRRGQEARLRCSPMKGHSHVYWYRQLPEEGLKFMVYLQKENIIDESGMPKERFSAEFPKEGPSILRIQQVVRGDSAAYFCASSPWGSSYEQYFGPGTRLTVT.

This clone was seen just once. The V and J genes are TRBV7-2 and TRBJ1-6, with D perhaps matching TRBD1 (5 bases). From germline, CDR1 is SGHTA and CDR2 FQGNSA. V was clipped by 2 bases and J by 6 bases, with 14 bases between them. The CDR3 extends over 16 amino acids. This CDR3 reads CASSLRVGGGNSPLHF. As DNA, the CDR3 is TGTGCCAGCAGCTTACGCGTCGGCGGGGGTAATTCACCCCTCCACTTT.

This chain links TRBV3-1 (or the pseudogene TRBV3-2) with TRBJ1-1, with a weak D call TRBD1 (5 bases). The CDR3 has 11 residues. CDR1 is LGHDT, CDR2 YNNKEL, per germline (reference sequence). The germline V and J ends were trimmed by 11 bases and 10 bases, with 17 bases remaining between them. CDR3 in amino acids: CAVLFPGGAFF. CDR3 DNA sequence: TGTGCCGTTTTATTTCCCGGGGGAGCTTTCTTT.

V is TRBV4-2 and J is TRBJ1-3, with 10 nucleotides matching TRBD1. Germline CDR1 LGHNA, CDR2 YNFKEQ. CDR3 length: 18 residues. The junction had 5 bases not matched to a gene; V was cut back by 0 bases and J by 0 bases. For the CDR3, the DNA is TGTGCCAGCAGCCAAGATCTTGGGGACAGGGGCTCTGGAAACACCATATATTTT. This codes for CASSQDLGDRGSGNTIYF.

The genes are TRBV7-9 and TRBJ2-5; tentative D call: TRBD2 (5 bases). V dropped 5 bases and J dropped 5 bases, with 15 bases sitting between them. Germline V gene data show CDR1 as SEHNR and CDR2 as FQNEAQ (reference sequence). This CDR3 region has 14 residues. This CDR3 is CASSPPGSRETQYF. CDR3 DNA sequence: TGTGCCAGCAGCCCGCCGGGATCTAGGGAGACCCAGTACTTC.

J is TRBJ1-1 and V is TRBV12-5; D gene ambiguous. The germline V and J ends were trimmed by 1 base and 7 bases, with 7 bases remaining between them. The germline V gene encodes CDR1 LGHNT and CDR2 FRNRAP. The CDR3 spans 12 residues. The CDR3 DNA reads as TGTGCTAGTGGTTTGGGGAGGTATGAAGCTTTCTTT. Translation: CASGLGRYEAFF. Using reference TRBV12-5 and TRBJ1-1 for the parts outside the CDR3, the full variable domain is DARVTQTPRHKVTEMGQEVTMRCQPILGHNTVFWYRQTMMQGLELLAYFRNRAPLDDSGMPKDRFSAEMPDATLATLKIQPSEPRDSAVYFCASGLGRYEAFFGQGTRLTVV.

The chain links TRBV6-5 to TRBJ2-2; D possibly corresponds to TRBD1 (6 bases). CDR1 is MNHEY and CDR2 is SVGAGI in the germline V gene. The CDR3 is 14 amino acids. V lost 7 bases and J lost 3, with 12 bases in between. This chain's CDR3 is CASNRDWDTGELFF. The CDR3 region has the DNA TGTGCCAGCAACAGGGATTGGGACACCGGGGAGCTGTTTTTT.